Sequencing of this T cell receptor (beta chain) was carried out in a study of blood T cell repertoires in COVID-19. Background on the study: Spain, Italy and the United States supplied samples that represented acute and convalescent COVID-19. In each case, the material was cDNA or gDNA derived from T cells, B-cell-depleted T cells, or PBMCs.

The authors' processing: Nucleated cell counts were estimated from reference gene primer amplification. Repertoires were generated with immunoSEQ multiplex PCR, while TCRdb's copy carries only in-frame clones and drops some. V and J calls and clone size are given by that table; D and trimming were obtained from the DNA. The profile shows about 62,000 clones, more than 75% of them singletons. Germline loops: CDR1 SGHKS, CDR2 YYEKEE (reference sequence). There are 13 residues in the CDR3. The J segment lost 4 bases and the V segment lost 7 bases, leaving 3 bases of the junction unmatched. This rearrangement joins TRBV5-5 to TRBJ2-7; 12 positions match TRBD1. The receptor's source is a human donor in a cohort sampled during active COVID-19. The sample was peripheral blood. The CDR3 reads CASRDRGQYEQYF. The DNA for the CDR3 is TGTGCCAGCCGGGACAGGGGGCAGTACGAGCAGTACTTC.